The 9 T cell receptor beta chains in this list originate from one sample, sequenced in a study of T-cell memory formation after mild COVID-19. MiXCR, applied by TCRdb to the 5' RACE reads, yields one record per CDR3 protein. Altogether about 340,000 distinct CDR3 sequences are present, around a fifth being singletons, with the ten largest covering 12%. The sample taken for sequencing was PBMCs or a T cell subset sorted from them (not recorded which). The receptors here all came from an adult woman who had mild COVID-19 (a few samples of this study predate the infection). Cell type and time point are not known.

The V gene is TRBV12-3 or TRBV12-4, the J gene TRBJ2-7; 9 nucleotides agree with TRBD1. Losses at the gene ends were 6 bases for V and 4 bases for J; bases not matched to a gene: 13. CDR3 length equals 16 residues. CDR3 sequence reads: CASRREPGQGRYEQYF. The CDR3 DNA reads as TGTGCCAGCAGACGAGAACCGGGACAGGGACGATACGAGCAGTACTTC.

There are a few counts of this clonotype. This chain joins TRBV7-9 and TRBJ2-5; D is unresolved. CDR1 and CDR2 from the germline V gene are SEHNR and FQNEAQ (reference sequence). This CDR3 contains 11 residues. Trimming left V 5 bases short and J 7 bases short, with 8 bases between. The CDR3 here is CASSQSGTQYF. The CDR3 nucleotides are TGTGCCAGCAGCCAGTCGGGGACCCAGTACTTC.

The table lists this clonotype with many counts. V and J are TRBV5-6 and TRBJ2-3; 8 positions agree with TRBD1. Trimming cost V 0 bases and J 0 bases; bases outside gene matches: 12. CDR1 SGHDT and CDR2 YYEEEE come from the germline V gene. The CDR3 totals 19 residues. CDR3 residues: CASSLVSGTGFSSTDTQYF. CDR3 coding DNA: TGTGCCAGCAGCTTGGTATCCGGGACAGGTTTTTCTAGCACAGATACGCAGTATTTT.

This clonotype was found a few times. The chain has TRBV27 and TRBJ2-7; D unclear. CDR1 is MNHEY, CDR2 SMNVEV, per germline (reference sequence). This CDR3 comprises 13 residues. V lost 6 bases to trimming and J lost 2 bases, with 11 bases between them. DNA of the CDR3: TGTGCCAGCAGCATGGGCATAGCCTACGAGCAGTACTTC. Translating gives CASSMGIAYEQYF.

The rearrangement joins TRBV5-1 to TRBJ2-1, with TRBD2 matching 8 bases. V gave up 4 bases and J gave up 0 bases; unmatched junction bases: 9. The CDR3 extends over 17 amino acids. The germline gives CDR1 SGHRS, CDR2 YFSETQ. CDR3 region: CASSPGLAGDSYNEQFF. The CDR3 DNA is TGCGCCAGCAGCCCAGGACTAGCAGGGGACTCCTACAATGAGCAGTTCTTC.

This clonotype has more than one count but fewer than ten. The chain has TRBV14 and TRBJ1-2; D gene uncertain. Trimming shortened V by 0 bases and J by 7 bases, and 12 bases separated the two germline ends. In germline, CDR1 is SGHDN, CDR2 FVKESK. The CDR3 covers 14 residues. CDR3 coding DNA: TGTGCCAGCAGCCAAGAGGTCAGGAGTGGTGGCTACACCTTC. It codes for CASSQEVRSGGYTF.

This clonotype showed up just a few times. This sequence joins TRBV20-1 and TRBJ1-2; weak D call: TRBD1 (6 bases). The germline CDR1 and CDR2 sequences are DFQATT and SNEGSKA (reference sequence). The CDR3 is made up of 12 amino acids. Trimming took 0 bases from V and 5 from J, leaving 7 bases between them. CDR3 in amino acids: CSARDQGYGYTF. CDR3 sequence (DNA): TGCAGTGCTAGAGATCAGGGGTATGGCTACACCTTC.

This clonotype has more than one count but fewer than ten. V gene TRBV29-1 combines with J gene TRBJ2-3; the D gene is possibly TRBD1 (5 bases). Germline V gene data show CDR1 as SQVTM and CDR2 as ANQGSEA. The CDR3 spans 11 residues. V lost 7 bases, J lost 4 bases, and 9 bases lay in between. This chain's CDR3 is CSAQGPDTQYF. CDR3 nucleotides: TGCAGCGCCCAGGGTCCAGATACGCAGTATTTT.

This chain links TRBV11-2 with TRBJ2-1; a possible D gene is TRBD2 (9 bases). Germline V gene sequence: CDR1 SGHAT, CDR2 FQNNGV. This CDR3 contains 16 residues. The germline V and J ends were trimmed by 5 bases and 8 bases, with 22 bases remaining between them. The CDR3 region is CASSPSGLAGGDEQFF. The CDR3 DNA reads TGTGCCAGCAGCCCCTCGGGACTAGCAGGGGGCGATGAGCAGTTCTTC.